This TCR beta chain is from a study of blood T cell repertoires in COVID-19 (dated by TCRdb to 2020 to 2021). In terms of the full investigation: Samples from collaborators originated in the United States, Italy and Spain and spanned both the acute and convalescent phases of COVID-19. The material from the prospective study consisted of cDNA or gDNA derived from T cells, B-cell-depleted T cells, or PBMCs. Deeply sampled blood TCRbeta repertoires from subjects exposed to, actively infected with, or recovered from COVID-19 were included in the dataset. A freely available public database, intended as a resource for researchers studying the immune response to SARS-CoV-2, is where the repertoires were released. Samples came from the ongoing ImmuneRACE study (first 160 participants) plus 1,254 subjects from 6 global collaborators. The sample metadata nearly always contained a de-identified subject ID, COVID-19 status, age in years and sex. Where available, HLA class I and class II types were obtained from metadata supplied by the sample provider rather than from assay-based typing.

Details on this clone: The specificity of this receptor is unknown. Base qualities are not provided; no much larger clone lies one nucleotide away.

Participants in the prospective study were enrolled through a virtual design, were aged about 18 to 90 years, and lived in approximately 25 United States geographic areas. To assign participants to cohorts, the prospective study relied on clinical history that participants themselves reported in a screening survey and a study questionnaire. Recovered participants in ImmuneRACE Cohort 3 were defined by two consecutive negative NP/OP PCR tests, clearance by a healthcare professional, or resolution of symptoms. In the prospective study, mobile phlebotomists collected whole blood, serum and a nasopharyngeal or oropharyngeal swab from each participant. Participants in the prospective study had the option to provide additional blood draws and questionnaires over a roughly 2-month period. Before DNA extraction, prospective study blood samples were shipped either frozen or at room temperature. Points the paper makes about the study in general: The amount of clinical and demographic metadata varied by source and participant and was provided uncurated.

TCRbeta CDR3 regions were amplified from genomic DNA using the immunoSEQ Assay, a bias-controlled multiplex PCR. The study's processing was this. Nucleated cell counts per sample were estimated from amplification of reference gene primers within the assay. Sequence reads were collapsed and filtered to measure the absolute abundance of every unique TCRbeta CDR3 rearrangement. For each sample, productive Simpson clonality was calculated as the square root of Simpson's diversity index over productive rearrangements. The table comes from immuneACCESS by way of TCRdb, which keeps in-frame sequences with V and J called. Part of the clones is missing from these tables; in studies checked, under half for an unresolved V gene and the rest for unknown reasons. For V, J and clone size, that table is used; D and trimming come from the DNA. Present in this sample are about 170,000 clones, about 91% of which were seen just once. About 0.77% of the sample belongs to the ten largest clones.

The CDR3 goes from the cysteine to the phenylalanine over 17 residues. The sequence is cut down to CDR3 DNA, 51 bases in frame from base 1. CDR1 and CDR2 are read off the germline V gene as LGHNA and YNFKEQ. V trim: 1 base; J trim: 7 bases; unmatched bases: 13. The receptor was derived from a woman aged 18-30 years who had recovered from COVID-19. Sequenced input: PBMCs or T cells enriched from blood (not recorded which). Recombination joined TRBV4-2 with TRBJ2-1; 7 middle bases align to TRBD2. The DNA reads TGTGCCAGCAGCCAAGTATTCGGGGACTACCCCCGGAATGAGCAGTTCTTC. The resulting protein is CASSQVFGDYPRNEQFF.